One sample yielded the 28 T cell receptor beta chains listed below, sequenced in a study of PD-L1 blockade in urothelial cancer. Produced via immunoSEQ multiplex PCR; TCRdb's table is partial and in-frame only. This sample yields about 82,000 clones, of which 90% are seen a single time; roughly a tenth belongs to the top ten. The sample here was PBMCs, taken around atezolizumab (anti-PD-L1) treatment. These receptors were collected from a man in his sixties with urothelial cancer.

The chain carries TRBV28 and TRBJ2-3; tentatively, D is TRBD1 (5 bases). Looked up from germline, CDR1 is MDHEN and CDR2 is SYDVKM. CDR3 size: 12 residues. The V end lost 5 bases, the J end lost 5 bases, and 8 bases lay between the germline ends. This CDR3 reads CASSPQGDTQYF. The CDR3 DNA follows: TGTGCCAGCAGTCCGCAGGGAGATACGCAGTATTTT.

This clone was picked up one time. This chain uses TRBV29-1 with TRBJ1-2; D is unclear. This CDR3 is 13 amino acids long. V was shortened by 3 bases and J by 5 bases, with 13 bases between the two germline ends. Germline V gene data show CDR1 as SQVTM and CDR2 as ANQGSEA. In DNA form, the CDR3 reads TGCAGCGTTGAGGCCCAAGCAGGTTATGGCTACACCTTC. Translating gives CSVEAQAGYGYTF.

This sequence joins TRBV27 and TRBJ2-7, with D perhaps matching TRBD2 (5 bases). CDR1 is MNHEY, CDR2 SMNVEV, per germline (reference sequence). V dropped 6 bases and J dropped 3 bases, with 15 bases sitting between them. The CDR3 has 14 amino acids. The CDR3 spells CASRRTGLFYEQYF. Written as DNA, the CDR3 is TGTGCCAGCAGGCGGACTGGTCTCTTCTACGAGCAGTACTTC.

The chain employs TRBV5-1 and TRBJ2-1, with D possibly TRBD2 on 6 matching bases. V shed 4 bases and J shed 5 bases, with 10 bases lying between them. Germline loops: CDR1 SGHRS, CDR2 YFSETQ. This CDR3 is 13 amino acids long. CDR3 nucleotide sequence: TGCGCCAGCAGCAGCGGGCAGAACAATGAGCAGTTCTTC. This sequence encodes CASSSGQNNEQFF.

The rearrangement uses TRBV13 and TRBJ2-3, with D maybe TRBD2 (5 bases). V lost 5 bases to trimming and J lost 4 bases, with 16 bases between them. There are 15 residues in the CDR3. Germline values: CDR1 PRHDT, CDR2 FYEKMQ (reference sequence). The chain's CDR3 is CASSPPRTYADTQYF. For the CDR3, the DNA is TGTGCCAGCAGCCCGCCGAGGACTTACGCAGATACGCAGTATTTT.

The chain carries TRBV7-7 and TRBJ1-4; D is unresolved. V dropped 5 bases and J dropped 4 bases, with 17 bases sitting between them. The germline CDR1 and CDR2 sequences are SSHAT and FNYEAQ (reference sequence). The CDR3 contains 16 residues. CDR3: CASSHADEGDNEKLFF. The CDR3 DNA reads TGTGCCAGCAGCCACGCCGACGAAGGAGATAATGAAAAACTGTTTTTT.

V and J are TRBV18 and TRBJ1-4; D gene ambiguous. CDR3 length equals 15 residues. Germline V CDR1 and CDR2: KGHSH, LQKENI. V shed 2 bases and J shed 8 bases, with 15 bases lying between them. The DNA for the CDR3 is TGTGCCAGCTCACCAGTGGCATATGTCCCCGAAAAACTGTTTTTT. This encodes CASSPVAYVPEKLFF.

The V and J genes are TRBV7-2 and TRBJ2-2; the D gene is possibly TRBD2 (6 bases). Trimming pared 4 bases from V and 7 bases from J, leaving 19 bases between. Looked up from germline, CDR1 is SGHTA and CDR2 is FQGNSA. The CDR3 runs 16 residues. The CDR3 DNA reads TGTGCCAGCAGCTCCGGTTTCTGGGAGGAGGGCGGGGAGCTGTTTTTT. Translating it yields CASSSGFWEEGGELFF.

The chain employs TRBV6-1 and TRBJ2-7, with D possibly matching TRBD1 (6 bases). The CDR3 covers 18 residues. Germline CDR1 reads MNHNS; CDR2 reads SASEGT. V was shortened by 3 bases and J by 3 bases, with 24 bases between the two germline ends. The CDR3 reads CASSESREETGVFYEQYF. The CDR3 nucleotides are TGTGCCAGCAGTGAGTCGCGAGAGGAGACAGGTGTTTTCTACGAGCAGTACTTC.

This clone occurred once. The rearrangement joins TRBV5-1 to TRBJ1-1; no reliable D call. Germline values: CDR1 SGHRS, CDR2 YFSETQ. With 4 bases removed from V and 6 bases from J, the gap between germline ends came to 13 bases. This CDR3 contains 13 residues. CDR3 in DNA: TGCGCCAGCAGCCAGATGAGGGAGGCTGAAGCTTTCTTT. It is translated as CASSQMREAEAFF.

This sequence joins TRBV7-9 and TRBJ2-1; D remains unclear. This CDR3 spans 15 amino acids. Germline V gene sequence: CDR1 SEHNR, CDR2 FQNEAQ (reference sequence). Trimming pared 1 base from V and 8 bases from J, leaving 15 bases between. The CDR3 nucleotides read TGTGCCAGCAGCTTAGTACGAGCACCGGTCCATGAGCAGTTCTTC. It translates to CASSLVRAPVHEQFF.

The gene calls are TRBV6-1 and TRBJ2-7; 7 bases fit TRBD1. Germline loops: CDR1 MNHNS, CDR2 SASEGT. This CDR3 region has 14 residues. J gave up 3 bases and V 8 bases, and 10 bases lay outside the gene matches. This CDR3 reads CASRPGQLDYEQYF. CDR3 DNA sequence: TGTGCCAGCCGGCCGGGACAGCTTGACTACGAGCAGTACTTC.

This clone was recorded only once. The V gene is TRBV28, the J gene TRBJ1-5, with 9 bases fitting TRBD1. CDR1 and CDR2 from the germline V gene are MDHEN and SYDVKM. With V trimmed by 6 bases and J by 6 bases, 15 bases remained unmatched. CDR3 length: 17 residues. In DNA, the CDR3 is TGTGCCAGCAGAACTGCCTCGGGACAGGGCAGTACTCAGCCCCAGCATTTT. It encodes CASRTASGQGSTQPQHF.

This clone turned up a few times. The rearrangement uses TRBV15 and TRBJ2-2; 9 positions agree with TRBD2. This CDR3 spans 17 amino acids. Losses at the gene ends were 0 bases for V and 5 bases for J; bases not matched to a gene: 7. Germline V gene lookup returns CDR1 LNHNV and CDR2 YYDKDF (reference sequence). CDR3 nucleotides: TGTGCCACCAGCAGAGATCGAGCGGGGGGACGGACCGGGGAGCTGTTTTTT. The encoded protein is CATSRDRAGGRTGELFF.

The V and J genes are TRBV19 and TRBJ2-7; tentative D call: TRBD1 (6 bases). The germline CDR1 and CDR2 sequences are LNHDA and SQIVND (reference sequence). The CDR3 spans 13 residues. With 6 bases removed from V and 0 bases from J, the gap between germline ends came to 9 bases. The CDR3 DNA is TGTGCCAGTAGCGACAGGCACTCCTACGAGCAGTACTTC. Protein: CASSDRHSYEQYF. Drawing the rest from reference TRBV19 and TRBJ2-7, the complete variable domain is DGGITQSPKYLFRKEGQNVTLSCEQNLNHDAMYWYRQDPGQGLRLIYYSQIVNDFQKGDIAEGYSVSREKKESFPLTVTSAQKNPTAFYLCASSDRHSYEQYFGPGTRLTVT.

The V call is TRBV15, the J call TRBJ1-5; D unclear. Germline CDR1 is LNHNV and CDR2 is YYDKDF (reference sequence). Trimming took off 1 base at V and 4 bases at J, with 8 bases between the two ends. The CDR3 is 14 residues long. The CDR3: CATSRGQTNQPQHF. The CDR3 region has the DNA TGTGCCACCAGCAGAGGGCAGACAAATCAGCCCCAGCATTTT.

The V and J genes are TRBV27 and TRBJ2-1; D is perhaps TRBD1 (5 bases). V was pared by 6 bases and J by 7 bases, with 22 bases between. The CDR3 extends over 16 amino acids. Germline V gene lookup returns CDR1 MNHEY and CDR2 SMNVEV (reference sequence). The CDR3 DNA is TGTGCCAGCAGCCCCGGTTTGACCAGGGTGGGGAATGAGCAGTTCTTC. Amino acid sequence: CASSPGLTRVGNEQFF.

The chain is built from TRBV6-6 and TRBJ2-7; TRBD2 is a possible D gene (5 bases). V was clipped by 0 bases and J by 1 base, with 13 bases between them. The CDR3 runs 16 residues. Germline V lookup: CDR1 MNHNY, CDR2 SVGAGI (reference sequence). The CDR3 protein is CASSYSPSRGSYEQYF. CDR3 bases: TGTGCCAGCAGTTACTCCCCTTCACGGGGATCCTACGAGCAGTACTTC.

CDR3 coding DNA: TGTGCCAGGACTCGGGACAGCTATGGCTACACCTTC. Translation gives CARTRDSYGYTF. This chain uses TRBV5-3 with TRBJ1-2; 7 bases are shared with TRBD1. TRBV5-3 is an open reading frame whose function is uncertain. The CDR3 covers 12 residues. The V segment lost 8 bases and the J segment 4 bases; nucleotides outside the gene matches: 5.

The chain joins TRBV19 to TRBJ1-1; 8 bases match TRBD1. Unmatched junction bases numbered 3, after V lost 5 bases and J lost 1 base. The germline gives CDR1 LNHDA, CDR2 SQIVND (reference sequence). The CDR3 has 14 amino acids. The CDR3 spells CASSGQGPNTEAFF. In DNA form, the CDR3 reads TGTGCCAGTAGTGGACAGGGTCCGAACACTGAAGCTTTCTTT.

The chain couples TRBV2 to TRBJ2-5; D is perhaps TRBD1 (6 bases). The CDR3 loop spans 14 amino acids. The germline CDR1 and CDR2 sequences are SNHLY and FYNNEI. Trimming removed 7 bases at V and 0 bases at J, with 12 bases between. For the CDR3, the DNA is TGTGCCAGCAACAGGGTAGAGTACCAAGAGACCCAGTACTTC. Protein sequence: CASNRVEYQETQYF.

J is TRBJ2-1 and V is TRBV4-2; tentative D call: TRBD2 (6 bases). Germline CDR1 reads LGHNA; CDR2 reads YNFKEQ. This CDR3 is 15 amino acids long. Trimming stripped 0 bases from V and 4 bases from J, with 10 bases between. CDR3 nucleotides: TGTGCCAGCAGCCAAGATAGGAGCGGGTACAATGAGCAGTTCTTC. The encoded protein is CASSQDRSGYNEQFF.

The V gene is TRBV21-1, the J gene TRBJ2-3; the table names TRBD1, a call not compared with the DNA. TRBV21-1 is a documented pseudogene. This CDR3 region has 13 residues. The CDR3 region has the DNA TGTGCCAGCAGCCTCCCAACCAGAGATACGCAGTATTTT. Translation gives CASSLPTRDTQYF.

This rearrangement joins TRBV28 to TRBJ2-7; 9 nucleotides agree with TRBD1. Trimming removed 10 bases from V and 2 bases from J; junction bases left unmatched: 9. The CDR3 loop spans 14 amino acids. Germline V gives CDR1 MDHEN, CDR2 SYDVKM. CDR3 loop: CAIQFRDRAYEQYF. The CDR3, as DNA: TGTGCCATCCAATTTCGGGACAGGGCCTACGAGCAGTACTTC.

This clone was observed a single time. The CDR3 protein is CASSQNGGTAGETQYF. The CDR3 coding sequence is TGCGCCAGCAGCCAAAACGGGGGAACGGCAGGAGAGACCCAGTACTTC. V and J are TRBV4-3 and TRBJ2-5; TRBD2 is a possible D gene (6 bases). Deletions cut 2 bases from V and 4 bases from J, with 17 bases between. The CDR3 sequence is 16 residues long. The germline V gene has CDR1 LGHNA and CDR2 YSLEER.

This chain uses TRBV9 with TRBJ1-3; no clear D gene. Germline assignment: CDR1 SGDLS and CDR2 YYNGEE. V was shortened by 3 bases and J by 3 bases, with 10 bases between the two germline ends. This CDR3 region has 14 residues. The CDR3 sequence: CASSAGLVGNTIYF. The DNA for the CDR3 is TGTGCCAGCAGCGCGGGTTTGGTTGGAAACACCATATATTTT.

The chain joins TRBV6-1 to TRBJ2-5; D is unresolved. Germline CDR1 reads MNHNS; CDR2 reads SASEGT. Trimming took off 3 bases at V and 5 bases at J, with 10 bases between the two ends. The CDR3 length is 13 residues. The CDR3 here is CASSDPLRETQYF. CDR3 DNA sequence: TGTGCCAGCAGTGATCCCCTGCGCGAGACCCAGTACTTC.

This chain connects TRBV7-9 to TRBJ2-5, with D perhaps matching TRBD2 (6 bases). The CDR3 sequence is 14 residues long. Trimming left V 5 bases short and J 1 base short, with 11 bases between. Germline V gene sequence: CDR1 SEHNR, CDR2 FQNEAQ (reference sequence). CDR3 nucleotides: TGTGCCAGCAGCGCTTCTAGCGCCCAAGAGACCCAGTACTTC. Translation: CASSASSAQETQYF.